These 32 T cell receptor beta chains were all obtained from the same sample, sequenced in a study of identical twins. TCRdb ran MiXCR on the 5' RACE reads and lists one entry per CDR3 protein. The data contain 200,000 to 250,000 distinct CDR3 sequences, 7.5% of them singletons. The same specimen was also included in a second study, on yellow fever vaccine responses in identical twins.

Material: memory (CD45RO+) T cells sorted from blood. The source of these receptors is a young woman in good health.

The chain carries TRBV20-1 and TRBJ2-1; the D gene is possibly TRBD2 (6 bases). V lost 3 bases, J lost 4 bases, and 10 bases lay in between. Germline V gives CDR1 DFQATT, CDR2 SNEGSKA (reference sequence). This CDR3 is built from 13 residues. The CDR3: CSAREGFYNEQFF. Written as DNA, the CDR3 is TGCAGTGCTAGGGAGGGTTTTTACAATGAGCAGTTCTTC.

The sample holds many counts of this clonotype. The rearrangement joins TRBV4-3 to TRBJ1-2; perhaps TRBD1 as D (6 bases). Trimming cost V 1 base and J 6 bases, with 21 bases left between them. The CDR3 covers 17 residues. Germline V gives CDR1 LGHNA, CDR2 YSLEER. CDR3 residues: CASSQVGGGGQRHGYTF. The CDR3 region has the DNA TGCGCCAGCAGCCAAGTGGGGGGTGGAGGACAGAGGCATGGCTACACCTTC.

In this sample, this clonotype turned up a few times. The chain couples TRBV25-1 to TRBJ1-1; D not resolved. The CDR3 is made up of 16 amino acids. Deletions cut 3 bases from V and 4 bases from J, with 18 bases between. Looked up from germline, CDR1 is MGHDK and CDR2 is SYGVNS. CDR3 nucleotides: TGTGCCAGCAGTGAGGTGCTAGGAGTTGGAGGCACTGAAGCTTTCTTT. This encodes CASSEVLGVGGTEAFF.

This rearrangement joins TRBV5-1 to TRBJ2-2; D is ambiguous. The CDR3 runs to 14 residues. V was clipped by 1 base and J by 1 base, with 5 bases between them. Per germline, CDR1 SGHRS and CDR2 YFSETQ. For the CDR3, the DNA is TGCGCCAGCAGCTTGCAGGTGAACACCGGGGAGCTGTTTTTT. Residues: CASSLQVNTGELFF.

This clonotype turned up a few times. The chain uses TRBV2 and TRBJ2-3; TRBD2 matches at 8 bases. The V gene's germline CDR1 is SNHLY and CDR2 FYNNEI. The J segment lost 2 bases and the V segment lost 11 bases, leaving 21 bases of the junction unmatched. This CDR3 has 18 residues. The CDR3 here is CAFSLERGSSTTTDTQYF. DNA for the CDR3: TGTGCCTTCAGTTTGGAGCGGGGGAGCTCCACGACCACAGATACGCAGTATTTT.

On this clonotype: The junction and the germline gene differ at one end; a read error may be behind it. The chain carries TRBV27 and TRBJ1-5, with 7 bases identical to TRBD1. Germline CDR1 and CDR2: MNHEY and SMNVEV (reference sequence). The CDR3 length is 14 residues. As DNA, the CDR3 is TGTGCCAGCAGTAGGGACAGAGAGGGTCAGCCCCAGCACTTT. Amino acid sequence: CASSRDREGQPQHF.

This clonotype was seen ten or more times. The chain links TRBV28 to TRBJ2-3; 11 bases are a match to TRBD2. Germline lookup yields CDR1 MDHEN and CDR2 SYDVKM. V lost 5 bases to trimming and J lost 2 bases; unmatched junction nucleotides: 6. The CDR3 length is 16 residues. In DNA form, the CDR3 reads TGTGCCAGCAGTCAATTGACTAGCGGGATCACAGATACGCAGTATTTT. It codes for CASSQLTSGITDTQYF. Using reference TRBV28 and TRBJ2-3 for the parts outside the CDR3, the full variable domain is DVKVTQSSRYLVKRTGEKVFLECVQDMDHENMFWYRQDPGLGLRLIYFSYDVKMKEKGDIPEGYSVSREKKERFSLILESASTNQTSMYLCASSQLTSGITDTQYFGPGTRLTVL.

This clonotype was observed many times. The chain carries TRBV20-1 and TRBJ2-1; 10 positions match TRBD2. The germline gives CDR1 DFQATT, CDR2 SNEGSKA (reference sequence). The ends lost 5 bases at V and 8 bases at J; junction bases unmatched: 18. The CDR3 sequence is 17 residues long. In DNA, the CDR3 is TGCAGTGCTCCACCTATAGCGGGGGGAGTAGAGTTGGATGAGCAGTTCTTC. This translates into CSAPPIAGGVELDEQFF.

The chain uses TRBV6-5 and TRBJ1-2; D ambiguous. Germline V lookup: CDR1 MNHEY, CDR2 SVGAGI. Trimming cost V 2 bases and J 2 bases, with 12 bases left between them. The length of the CDR3 is 15 residues. CDR3 nucleotides: TGTGCCAGCAGTTACGGAACCTCCCAGAACTATGGCTACACCTTC. This sequence encodes CASSYGTSQNYGYTF.

This sequence joins TRBV7-9 and TRBJ2-5; 7 bases are a match to TRBD1. The CDR3 covers 13 residues. The V gene's germline CDR1 is SEHNR and CDR2 FQNEAQ (reference sequence). The V and J ends lost 7 bases and 5 bases, in that order; junction bases with no gene match: 7. The CDR3 DNA is TGTGCCAGCACCATACAGGGGTTGGAGACCCAGTACTTC. Amino acid sequence: CASTIQGLETQYF.

This clonotype was observed a handful of times. The genes are TRBV2 and TRBJ2-7; D may match TRBD1 or TRBD2 (6 bases each). Germline values: CDR1 SNHLY, CDR2 FYNNEI. V was pared by 4 bases and J by 9 bases, with 16 bases between. The CDR3 is made up of 13 amino acids. CDR3 DNA sequence: TGTGCCAGCAGTGCGAAGGGGGGACGAGGGCAGTACTTC. This translates into CASSAKGGRGQYF.

The rearrangement uses TRBV20-1 and TRBJ2-1; 10 bases line up with TRBD2. The CDR3 length is 15 residues. V lost 2 bases and J lost 7; bases outside the gene matches: 8. The V gene's germline CDR1 is DFQATT and CDR2 SNEGSKA (reference sequence). The DNA of the CDR3 is TGCAGTGCTAGACCGTATAGCGGGGGGTCAAATGAGCAGTTCTTC. Protein: CSARPYSGGSNEQFF.

The chain couples TRBV27 to TRBJ2-7; 8 bases are shared with TRBD2. Germline trimming cut 6 bases from V and 5 bases from J; bases unmatched to any gene: 18. Germline V gene lookup returns CDR1 MNHEY and CDR2 SMNVEV (reference sequence). The CDR3 consists of 17 residues. CDR3 in amino acids: CASSPRGSLSGTHEQYF. CDR3 bases: TGTGCCAGCAGCCCGAGGGGGAGTCTTAGCGGGACCCACGAGCAGTACTTC.

In its sample, this clonotype was seen many times. V gene TRBV4-3 combines with J gene TRBJ2-7, with 7 bases aligning to TRBD1. The CDR3 is 15 residues long. Germline CDR1 reads LGHNA; CDR2 reads YSLEER. V gave up 1 base and J gave up 2 bases; unmatched junction bases: 5. CDR3 loop: CASSQGMGQTYEQYF. As DNA, the CDR3 is TGCGCCAGCAGCCAAGGAATGGGACAGACCTACGAGCAGTACTTC.

The table lists this clonotype with many counts. The J gene is TRBJ2-2, the V gene TRBV20-1; 7 positions match TRBD2. J gave up 1 base and V 3 bases, and 8 bases lay outside the gene matches. Germline V gene lookup returns CDR1 DFQATT and CDR2 SNEGSKA (reference sequence). The CDR3 has 16 amino acids. CDR3 in amino acids: CSARDRGRRNTGELFF. The CDR3 coding sequence is TGCAGTGCTAGGGATCGCGGGAGAAGGAACACCGGGGAGCTGTTTTTT.

Turning to this clonotype: One end of the junction is discordant with germline, which a read error may explain. The chain combines TRBV5-6 with TRBJ2-1; D possibly corresponds to TRBD2 (7 bases). The germline V gene encodes CDR1 SGHDT and CDR2 YYEEEE. This CDR3 comprises 12 residues. The CDR3 nucleotides are TGTGCCAGCAGCCCCCGGGACCGGGGGGCAATCTTC. This sequence encodes CASSPRDRGAIF.

This clonotype was counted between two and nine times. The rearrangement uses TRBV19 and TRBJ2-2; the D gene is possibly TRBD1 (6 bases). V lost 3 bases and J lost 4, with 9 bases in between. This CDR3 region has 14 residues. Germline values: CDR1 LNHDA, CDR2 SQIVND (reference sequence). CDR3 DNA: TGTGCCAGTAGTATGGACAGAATCACCGGGGAGCTGTTTTTT. It yields the protein CASSMDRITGELFF.

This clonotype was counted only a few times. The rearrangement joins TRBV9 to TRBJ2-3; D gene uncertain. Germline values: CDR1 SGDLS, CDR2 YYNGEE. Trimming took off 2 bases at V and 1 base at J, with 8 bases between the two ends. The CDR3 has 14 residues. The CDR3 loop reads CASSVGRGTDTQYF. CDR3 DNA sequence: TGTGCCAGCAGCGTTGGTCGGGGCACAGATACGCAGTATTTT. Variable domain in full (rest from reference TRBV9 and TRBJ2-3): DSGVTQTPKHLITATGQRVTLRCSPRSGDLSVYWYQQSLDQGLQFLIQYYNGEERAKGNILERFSAQQFPDLHSELNLSSLELGDSALYFCASSVGRGTDTQYFGPGTRLTVL.

This sequence joins TRBV6-4 and TRBJ2-6; no reliable D call. V dropped 0 bases and J dropped 0 bases, with 12 bases sitting between them. The CDR3 is 18 amino acids. In germline, CDR1 is MRHNA, CDR2 SNTAGT. CDR3 bases: TGTGCCAGCAGTGACTCAGGTGTCCCCTTCTCTGGGGCCAACGTCCTGACTTTC. Protein product: CASSDSGVPFSGANVLTF.

Ten or more counts support this clonotype. The chain is built from TRBV11-2 and TRBJ2-3; D not resolved. Germline V gives CDR1 SGHAT, CDR2 FQNNGV. There are 13 residues in the CDR3. V shed 2 bases and J shed 6 bases, with 9 bases lying between them. CDR3 DNA: TGTGCCAGCAGCTTAATCCTCAGGGATACGCAGTATTTT. Amino acid sequence: CASSLILRDTQYF.

This clonotype showed up just a few times. This chain connects TRBV29-1 to TRBJ1-1; D gene uncertain. Germline V lookup: CDR1 SQVTM, CDR2 ANQGSEA. V was clipped by 6 bases and J by 1 base, with 12 bases between them. The CDR3 totals 13 residues. The CDR3 sequence is CSVHRTANTEAFF. In DNA form, the CDR3 reads TGCAGCGTACATAGGACGGCGAACACTGAAGCTTTCTTT.

The genes are TRBV2 and TRBJ2-5; 7 nucleotides align to TRBD1. This CDR3 comprises 16 residues. With V trimmed by 2 bases and J by 4 bases, 10 bases remained unmatched. Germline values: CDR1 SNHLY, CDR2 FYNNEI. The CDR3 DNA reads TGTGCCAGCAGTGAATGGTATCAGGGGGTCGGAGAGACCCAGTACTTC. Its protein is CASSEWYQGVGETQYF.

Details on this clonotype: A much more abundant neighbour one base away suggests this may be a read error. Since the CDR3 does not end with the conserved phenylalanine or tryptophan, this likely comes from a read error. V is TRBV7-2 and J is TRBJ2-1; possibly TRBD2 for D (5 bases). Germline V gene sequence: CDR1 SGHTA, CDR2 FQGNSA. The CDR3 runs to 15 residues. Trimming took 4 bases from V and 0 from J, leaving 10 bases between them. The CDR3 DNA is TGTGCCAGCAGCTCAATTGGGAGCTCCTACAATGAGCAGTTCCTC. This encodes CASSSIGSSYNEQFL.

This clonotype came up many times. This sequence joins TRBV29-1 and TRBJ2-7, with no clear D. The CDR3 has 12 amino acids. The V and J ends lost 4 bases and 2 bases respectively, with 9 bases between them. Germline V gene lookup returns CDR1 SQVTM and CDR2 ANQGSEA. In DNA form, the CDR3 reads TGCAGCGTTGGTACCGGACCCTACGAGCAGTACTTC. It encodes CSVGTGPYEQYF.

The gene calls are TRBV5-6 and TRBJ2-4; 11 bases match TRBD2. The CDR3 has 18 amino acids. The germline gives CDR1 SGHDT, CDR2 YYEEEE. V shed 4 bases, J shed 0 bases, and the junction held 9 bases outside the gene matches. The CDR3 DNA reads as TGTGCCAGCAGCCCCCGACTAGCGGGATTCGAAGCCAAAAACATTCAGTACTTC. Translated: CASSPRLAGFEAKNIQYF.

There are a few counts of this clonotype. This sequence joins TRBV4-2 and TRBJ2-5; 10 bases are a match to TRBD2. There are 17 residues in the CDR3. Germline V lookup: CDR1 LGHNA, CDR2 YNFKEQ. Trimming at V came to 0 bases and at J to 4 bases, leaving 8 bases not matched to a gene. The CDR3 region is CASSQETSGNSLETQYF. CDR3 nucleotide sequence: TGTGCCAGCAGCCAAGAAACTAGCGGGAACTCCCTAGAGACCCAGTACTTC.

This clonotype has ten or more counts. The V gene is TRBV20-1, the J gene TRBJ2-7; unclear D gene. Germline V gene sequence: CDR1 DFQATT, CDR2 SNEGSKA (reference sequence). CDR3 length: 12 amino acids. V lost 3 bases, J lost 0 bases, and 6 bases lay in between. The CDR3 DNA sequence: TGCAGTGCTAGTTATTACTCCTACGAGCAGTACTTC. Its translation: CSASYYSYEQYF.

The sample holds a few counts of this clonotype. The rearrangement uses TRBV24-1 and TRBJ2-3, with 7 bases lining up with TRBD2. V gave up 0 bases and J gave up 4 bases; unmatched junction bases: 12. The CDR3 totals 18 residues. Germline CDR1 is KGHDR and CDR2 is SFDVKD. The CDR3 region has the DNA TGTGCCACCAGTGATTTGAACGTGCTTGGCGGGGGACCAGATACGCAGTATTTT. Its protein product is CATSDLNVLGGGPDTQYF.

V and J are TRBV5-1 and TRBJ2-6; maybe TRBD1 (5 bases). This CDR3 comprises 18 residues. The ends were cut back, 4 bases at V and 0 bases at J, with 17 bases in the middle. Germline V gene lookup returns CDR1 SGHRS and CDR2 YFSETQ. CDR3 nucleotides: TGCGCCAGCAGCCCGCTTGGGGCAGGGCCCTCTGGGGCCAACGTCCTGACTTTC. This sequence encodes CASSPLGAGPSGANVLTF.

J is TRBJ1-3 and V is TRBV11-2, with D possibly being TRBD1 (5 bases). Trimming stripped 0 bases from V and 7 bases from J, with 7 bases between. Germline V gene data show CDR1 as SGHAT and CDR2 as FQNNGV. The CDR3 sequence is 13 residues long. The CDR3 region has the DNA TGTGCCAGCAGCTTAGACTGGGGGAACACCATATATTTT. Amino acids: CASSLDWGNTIYF.

This clonotype turned up a few times. The gene calls are TRBV19 and TRBJ1-6; TRBD1 matches 7 bases. Germline V gene lookup returns CDR1 LNHDA and CDR2 SQIVND (reference sequence). This CDR3 comprises 12 residues. In DNA, the CDR3 is TGTGCTACCGGGACAGCGAATTCACCCCTCCACTTT. It codes for CATGTANSPLHF.

This sequence joins TRBV3-1 and TRBJ2-1, with 12 bases matching TRBD2. With 0 bases clipped from V and 4 bases from J, the junction kept 1 base outside the gene matches. In germline, CDR1 is LGHDT, CDR2 YNNKEL (reference sequence). CDR3 length equals 16 residues. The CDR3 sequence is CASSQDLAGGYNEQFF. CDR3 nucleotide sequence: TGTGCCAGCAGCCAAGATCTAGCGGGAGGGTACAATGAGCAGTTCTTC.